This T cell receptor beta chain was captured in a study of T cell repertoires in cytomegalovirus infection. Regarding the study as a whole: Identification of carriers of CMV plus the relevant HLA was performed using cumulative public TCR beta family frequency. Clonotypes of TCR beta that were HLA-C-restricted and CMV-specific dominated the ex vivo response.

Each CDR3 protein gets one entry after TCRdb re-called the reads with MiXCR. The table shows about 120,000 distinct CDR3 sequences, with about 30% occurring only once. The V and J ends lost 3 bases and 9 bases respectively, with 18 bases between them. The CDR3 loop spans 16 amino acids. Per the germline V gene, CDR1 is LNHDA and CDR2 is SQIVND (reference sequence). This clonotype was counted between two and nine times. The antigen is undetermined. The source material was CD8+ T cells from cultured PBMCs, sampled from culture after CMV antigen stimulation. The V gene is TRBV19, the J gene TRBJ2-6; tentative D call: TRBD2 (6 bases). The receptor's source is a human donor in good health (CMV status not recorded). Some clones in this sample may be carry-over from other donors' samples. The CDR3 coding sequence is TGTGCCAGTAGTATTGGAGGGGAAGGCCTTGGCAACGTCCTGACTTTC. Residues: CASSIGGEGLGNVLTF.